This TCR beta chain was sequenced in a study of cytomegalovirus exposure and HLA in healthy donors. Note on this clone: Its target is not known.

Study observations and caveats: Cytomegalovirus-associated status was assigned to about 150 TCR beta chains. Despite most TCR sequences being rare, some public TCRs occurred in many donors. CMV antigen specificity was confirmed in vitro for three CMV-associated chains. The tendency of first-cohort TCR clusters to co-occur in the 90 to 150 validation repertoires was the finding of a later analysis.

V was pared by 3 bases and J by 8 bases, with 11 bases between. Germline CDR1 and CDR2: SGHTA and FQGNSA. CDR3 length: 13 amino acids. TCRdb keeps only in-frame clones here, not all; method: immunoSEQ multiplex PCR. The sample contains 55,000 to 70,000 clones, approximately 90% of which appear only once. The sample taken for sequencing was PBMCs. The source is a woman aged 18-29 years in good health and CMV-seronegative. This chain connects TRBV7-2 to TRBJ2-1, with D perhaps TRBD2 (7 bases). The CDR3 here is CASSFGGGDEQFF. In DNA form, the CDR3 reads TGTGCCAGCAGCTTCGGCGGGGGCGATGAGCAGTTCTTC.